The sequence of this TCR beta chain was determined in a study of naive and memory T cell subsets. CDR1 and CDR2 from the germline V gene are SGHTA and FQGTGA. V was cut by 5 bases and J by 6 bases, with 19 bases left in between. This CDR3 is 16 amino acids long. Four PCR rounds used nested alpha and beta constant region primers plus the SP2 primer. TCRdb reprocessed the UMI-ligation and nested PCR reads with MiXCR, giving one entry per CDR3 protein. The data show 25,000 to 35,000 distinct CDR3 sequences, approximately 6.7% seen once. Regarding treatment: skin biopsy from PPD injection site in Mantoux-positive individual. TCR cDNA received a 3' ligated oligonucleotide that carried a UMI.

The chain is built from TRBV7-3 and TRBJ2-2; a possible D gene is TRBD2 (7 bases). This receptor was identified in an adult in good health. The input for sequencing was skin, taken from a tuberculin skin test site. Here the CDR3 DNA reads TGTGCCAGCAGCGGTGGTAGGGGGGGCCTACCCGGGGAGCTGTTTTTT. Encoded protein: CASSGGRGGLPGELFF.